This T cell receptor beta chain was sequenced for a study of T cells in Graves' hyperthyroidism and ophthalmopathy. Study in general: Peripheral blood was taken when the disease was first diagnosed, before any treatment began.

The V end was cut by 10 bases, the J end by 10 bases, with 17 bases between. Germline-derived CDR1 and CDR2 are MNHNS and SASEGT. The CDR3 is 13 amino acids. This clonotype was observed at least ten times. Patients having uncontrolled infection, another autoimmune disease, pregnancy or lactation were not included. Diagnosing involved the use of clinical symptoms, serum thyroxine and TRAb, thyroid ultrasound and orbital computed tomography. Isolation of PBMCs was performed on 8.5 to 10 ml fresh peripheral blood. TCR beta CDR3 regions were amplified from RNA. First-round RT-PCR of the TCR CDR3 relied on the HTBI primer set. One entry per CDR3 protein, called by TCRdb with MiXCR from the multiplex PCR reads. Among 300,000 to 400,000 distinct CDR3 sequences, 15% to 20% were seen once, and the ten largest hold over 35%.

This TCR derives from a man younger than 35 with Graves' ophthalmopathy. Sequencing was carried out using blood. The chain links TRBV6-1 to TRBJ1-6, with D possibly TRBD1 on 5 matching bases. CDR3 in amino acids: CATGLTRFSPLHF. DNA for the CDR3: TGTGCCACGGGACTTACGAGGTTCTCACCCCTCCACTTT.